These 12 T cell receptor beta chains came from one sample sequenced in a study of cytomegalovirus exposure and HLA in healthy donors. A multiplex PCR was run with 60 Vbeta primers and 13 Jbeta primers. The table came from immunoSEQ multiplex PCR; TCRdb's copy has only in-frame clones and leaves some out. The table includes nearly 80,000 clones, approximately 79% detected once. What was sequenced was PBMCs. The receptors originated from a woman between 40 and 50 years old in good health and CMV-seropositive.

The CDR3 is CASSSYSTDTQYF. CDR3 DNA: TGTGCCAGCAGTTCCTATAGCACAGATACGCAGTATTTT. The chain uses TRBV13 and TRBJ2-3; no clear D. CDR1 and CDR2 from the germline V gene are PRHDT and FYEKMQ (reference sequence). The CDR3 totals 13 residues. Trimming pared 6 bases from V and 0 bases from J, leaving 7 bases between.

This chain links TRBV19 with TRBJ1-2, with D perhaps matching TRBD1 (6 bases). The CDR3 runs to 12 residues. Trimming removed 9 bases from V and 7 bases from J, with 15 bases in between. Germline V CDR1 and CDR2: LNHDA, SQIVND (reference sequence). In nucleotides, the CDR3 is TGTGCCAGCTCAAAGGGGGATACTGGCTACACCTTC. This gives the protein CASSKGDTGYTF.

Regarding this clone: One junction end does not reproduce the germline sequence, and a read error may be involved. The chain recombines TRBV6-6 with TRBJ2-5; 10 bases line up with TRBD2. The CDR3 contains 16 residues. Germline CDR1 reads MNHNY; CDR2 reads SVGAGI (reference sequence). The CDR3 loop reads CASSYGLAGVGETRYF. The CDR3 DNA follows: TGTGCCAGCAGTTACGGGCTAGCGGGAGTAGGAGAGACCCGGTACTTC.

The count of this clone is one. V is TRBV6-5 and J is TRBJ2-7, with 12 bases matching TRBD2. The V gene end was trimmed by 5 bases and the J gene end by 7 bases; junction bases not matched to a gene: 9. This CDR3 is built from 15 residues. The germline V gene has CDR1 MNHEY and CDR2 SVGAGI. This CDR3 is CASSPLAGGPGEQYF. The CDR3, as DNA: TGTGCCAGCAGTCCCCTAGCGGGAGGGCCGGGGGAGCAGTACTTC.

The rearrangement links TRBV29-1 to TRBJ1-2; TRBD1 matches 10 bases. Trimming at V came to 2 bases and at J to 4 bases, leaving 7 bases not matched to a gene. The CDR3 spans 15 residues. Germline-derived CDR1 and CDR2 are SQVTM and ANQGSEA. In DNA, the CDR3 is TGCAGCGTTGAAACCACTCGGGACAGGGGCTATGGCTACACCTTC. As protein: CSVETTRDRGYGYTF.

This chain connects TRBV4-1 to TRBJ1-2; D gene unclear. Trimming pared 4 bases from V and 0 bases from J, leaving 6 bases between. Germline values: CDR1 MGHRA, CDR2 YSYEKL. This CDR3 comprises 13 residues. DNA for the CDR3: TGCGCCAGCAGCCGTCTCGCTAACTATGGCTACACCTTC. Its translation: CASSRLANYGYTF.

The CDR3: CASRPTDRGTNEQYF. In DNA, the CDR3 is TGTGCCAGCAGACCAACAGACAGGGGGACCAACGAGCAGTACTTC. V is TRBV11-2 and J is TRBJ2-7, with TRBD1 matching over 9 bases. Germline V gene data show CDR1 as SGHAT and CDR2 as FQNNGV. The CDR3 length is 15 residues. V shed 6 bases, J shed 5 bases, and the junction held 11 bases outside the gene matches.

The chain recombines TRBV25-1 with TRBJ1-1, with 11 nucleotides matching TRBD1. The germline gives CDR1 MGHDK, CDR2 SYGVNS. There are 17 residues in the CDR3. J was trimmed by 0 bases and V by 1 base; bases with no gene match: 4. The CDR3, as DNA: TGTGCCAGCAGTGAATCGGACAGGGGGCCTTTGAACACTGAAGCTTTCTTT. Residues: CASSESDRGPLNTEAFF.

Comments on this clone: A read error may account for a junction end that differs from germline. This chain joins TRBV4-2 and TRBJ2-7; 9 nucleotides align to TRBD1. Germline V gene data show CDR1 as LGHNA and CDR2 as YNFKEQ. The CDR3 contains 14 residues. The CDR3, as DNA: TGTGCCAGCAGCCGAAACAGGGGGCTGGACGAGCAGTACTTT. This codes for CASSRNRGLDEQYF.

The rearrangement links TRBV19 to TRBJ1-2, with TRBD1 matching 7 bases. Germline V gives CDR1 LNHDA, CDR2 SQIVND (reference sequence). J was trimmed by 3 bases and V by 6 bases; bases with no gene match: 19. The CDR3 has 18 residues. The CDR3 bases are TGTGCCAGTAGACATCCGGCACCGGGACAGACTAAGGACTATGGCTACACCTTC. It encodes CASRHPAPGQTKDYGYTF.

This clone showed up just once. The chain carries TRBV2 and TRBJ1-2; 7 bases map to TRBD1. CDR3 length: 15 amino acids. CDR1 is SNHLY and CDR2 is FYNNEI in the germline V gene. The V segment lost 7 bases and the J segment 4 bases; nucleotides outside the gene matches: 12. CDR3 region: CASKEGQTSGYGYTF. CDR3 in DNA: TGTGCCAGCAAGGAGGGACAGACGTCGGGCTATGGCTACACCTTC. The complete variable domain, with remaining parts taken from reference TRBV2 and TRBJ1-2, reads EPEVTQTPSHQVTQMGQEVILRCVPISNHLYFYWYRQILGQKVEFLVSFYNNEISEKSEIFDDQFSVERPDGSNFTLKIRSTKLEDSAMYFCASKEGQTSGYGYTFGSGTRLTVV.

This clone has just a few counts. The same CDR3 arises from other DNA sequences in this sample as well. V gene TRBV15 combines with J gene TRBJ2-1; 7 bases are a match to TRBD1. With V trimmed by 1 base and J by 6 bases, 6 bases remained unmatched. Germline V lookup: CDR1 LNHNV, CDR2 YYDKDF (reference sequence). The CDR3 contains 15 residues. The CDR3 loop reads CATSRGQGLSNEQFF. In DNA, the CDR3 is TGTGCCACCAGCAGAGGACAGGGTCTCAGCAATGAGCAGTTCTTC.